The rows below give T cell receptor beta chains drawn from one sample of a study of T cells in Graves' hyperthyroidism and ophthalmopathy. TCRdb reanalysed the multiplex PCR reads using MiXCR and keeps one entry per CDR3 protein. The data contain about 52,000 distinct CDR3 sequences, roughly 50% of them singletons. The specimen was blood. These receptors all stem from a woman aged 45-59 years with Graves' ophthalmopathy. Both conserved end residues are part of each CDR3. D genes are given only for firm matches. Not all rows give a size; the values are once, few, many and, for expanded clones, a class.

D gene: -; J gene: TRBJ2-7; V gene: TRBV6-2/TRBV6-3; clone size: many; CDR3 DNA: TGTGCCAGCAGTTACTTAGTTCCGGGTTTATCCGAGCAGTACTTC; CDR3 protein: CASSYLVPGLSEQYF
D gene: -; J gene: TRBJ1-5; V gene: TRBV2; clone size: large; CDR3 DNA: TGTGCCTCGCTTCGGGACAGCAATCAGCCCCAGCATTTT; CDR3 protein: CASLRDSNQPQHF
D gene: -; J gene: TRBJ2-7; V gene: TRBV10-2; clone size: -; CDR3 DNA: TGCGCCAGCAGTGAGTCGGGGGTCTACCGCTCCTACGAGCAGTACTTC; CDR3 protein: CASSESGVYRSYEQYF
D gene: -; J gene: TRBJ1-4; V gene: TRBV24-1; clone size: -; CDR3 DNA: TGTGCCACCAGTGGGGGCTCAGGCGGCTTGAATGATAAACTGTTTTTT; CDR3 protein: CATSGGSGGLNDKLFF
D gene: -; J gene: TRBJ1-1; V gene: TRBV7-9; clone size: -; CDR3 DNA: TGTGCCAACAGTCCAAGCGCTGGGGGGCACACTGAAGCTTTCTTT; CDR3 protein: CANSPSAGGHTEAFF
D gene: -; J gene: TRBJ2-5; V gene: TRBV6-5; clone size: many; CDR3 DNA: TGTGCCAGCAGTTCGGGACGGCCAAAGACCCAGTACTTC; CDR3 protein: CASSSGRPKTQYF
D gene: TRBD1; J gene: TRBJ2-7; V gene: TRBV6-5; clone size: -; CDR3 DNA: TGTGCCAGCAGTAACACCGGGACAGGGGTCGGCGAGCAGTACTTC; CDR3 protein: CASSNTGTGVGEQYF
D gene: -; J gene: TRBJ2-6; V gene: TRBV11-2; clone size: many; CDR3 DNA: TGTGCCAGCAGCTCACAGGGATCTGGGGCCAACGTCCTGACTTTC; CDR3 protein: CASSSQGSGANVLTF
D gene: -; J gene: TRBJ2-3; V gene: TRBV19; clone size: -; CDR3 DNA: TGTGCCAGTAGTGCCCAGAGACAGGCTCCTAATACGCAGTATTTT; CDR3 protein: CASSAQRQAPNTQYF
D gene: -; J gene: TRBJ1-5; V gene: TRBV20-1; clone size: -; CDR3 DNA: TGCAGTGCTAGCACGCAGGTCAATCAGCCCCAGCATTTT; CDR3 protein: CSASTQVNQPQHF
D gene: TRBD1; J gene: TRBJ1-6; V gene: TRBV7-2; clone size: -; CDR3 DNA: TGTGCCAGCAGCGGGGGGACAGTCGCCAATAATTCACCCCTCCACTTT; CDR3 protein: CASSGGTVANNSPLHF
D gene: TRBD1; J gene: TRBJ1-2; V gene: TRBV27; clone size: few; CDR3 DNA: TGTGCCAGCAGTTTAGGGGCAGGGGGCAACTATGGCTACACCTTC; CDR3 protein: CASSLGAGGNYGYTF
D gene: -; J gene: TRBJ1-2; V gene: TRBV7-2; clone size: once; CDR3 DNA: TGTGCCAGCAGCTTAGGGTGGGACACCTTC; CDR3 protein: CASSLGWDTF
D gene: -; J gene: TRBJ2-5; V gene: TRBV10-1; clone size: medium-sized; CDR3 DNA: TGCGCCAGCAGTGAGTCGAGGGTTACTCAAGAGACCCAGTACTTC; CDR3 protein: CASSESRVTQETQYF
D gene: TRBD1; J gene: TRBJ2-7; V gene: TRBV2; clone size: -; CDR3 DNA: TGTGCCAGCAGCGCCACTGCTGACAGGGGATACGAGCAGTACTTC; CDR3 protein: CASSATADRGYEQYF
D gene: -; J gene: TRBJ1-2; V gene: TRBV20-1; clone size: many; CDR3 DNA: TGCAGTGCTAGAGATCAGGTCTCCTATGGCTACACCTTC; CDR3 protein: CSARDQVSYGYTF
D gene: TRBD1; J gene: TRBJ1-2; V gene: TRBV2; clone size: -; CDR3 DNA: TGTGCCAGCAGTGGGTCCGGGACAGATGGCTACACCTTC; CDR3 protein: CASSGSGTDGYTF
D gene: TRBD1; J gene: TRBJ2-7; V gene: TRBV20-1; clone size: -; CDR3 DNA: TGCAGTGCCTTTCCCGGACAGGGGGCGCGAGAGCAGTACTTC; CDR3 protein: CSAFPGQGAREQYF
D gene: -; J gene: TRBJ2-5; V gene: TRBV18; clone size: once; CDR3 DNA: TGTGCCAGCTCACCACGACAGGAAGAGACCCAGGACTTC; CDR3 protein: CASSPRQEETQDF
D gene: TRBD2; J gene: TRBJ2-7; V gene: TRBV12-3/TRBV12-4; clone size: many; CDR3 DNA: TGTGCCAGCAGTTTTGGGCCCCTAGCGGGAGGCACCCCCTACTACCGAGAGCAGTACTTC; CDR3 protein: CASSFGPLAGGTPYYREQYF
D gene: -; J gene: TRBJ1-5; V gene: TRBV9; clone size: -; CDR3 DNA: TGTGCCAGCAGCGTTACACCAGGGGTTCAGCCCCAGCATTTT; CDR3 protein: CASSVTPGVQPQHF
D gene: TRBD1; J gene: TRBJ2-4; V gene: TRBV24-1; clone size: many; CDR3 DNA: TGTGCCACCTCCGGACAGGGGGCGAACATTCAGTACTTC; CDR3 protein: CATSGQGANIQYF
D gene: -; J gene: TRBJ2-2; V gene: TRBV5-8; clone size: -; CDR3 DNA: TGTGCCAGCAGCCTACCATCCGGGGAGCTGTTTTTT; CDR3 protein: CASSLPSGELFF
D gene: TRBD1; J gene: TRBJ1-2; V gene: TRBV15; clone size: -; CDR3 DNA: TGTGCCACCAGCAGATATGGACAGGGCGATAGCTATGGCTACACCTTC; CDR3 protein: CATSRYGQGDSYGYTF
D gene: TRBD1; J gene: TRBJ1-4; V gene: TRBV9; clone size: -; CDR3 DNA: TGTGCCAGCAGCGCCGCCGGGACAGAGGGTGAAAAACTGTTTTTT; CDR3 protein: CASSAAGTEGEKLFF
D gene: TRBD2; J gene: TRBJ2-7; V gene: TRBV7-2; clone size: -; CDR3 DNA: TGTGCCAGCAGCCCCGGACTAGCGGGCAACTCCTACGAGCAGTACTTC; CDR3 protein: CASSPGLAGNSYEQYF
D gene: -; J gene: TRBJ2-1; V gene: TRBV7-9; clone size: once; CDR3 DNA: TGTGCCAGCAGCCCTAGCGGAGGGGGGAACACCGGGGAGCAGTTCTTC; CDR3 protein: CASSPSGGGNTGEQFF
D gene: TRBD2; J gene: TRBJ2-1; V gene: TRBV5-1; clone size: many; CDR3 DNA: TGCGCCAGCAGCCTGGGGAGTCGCTATAGGACTAGCGGGGGGAAAAATGAGCAGTTCTTC; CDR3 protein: CASSLGSRYRTSGGKNEQFF
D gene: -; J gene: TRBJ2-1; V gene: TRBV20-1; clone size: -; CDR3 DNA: TGCAGTGCTAGAGACCCGGGCTCCTACAATGAGCAGTTCTTC; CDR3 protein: CSARDPGSYNEQFF
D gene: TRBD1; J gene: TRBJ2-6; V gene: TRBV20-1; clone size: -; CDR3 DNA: TGCAGTGCTAGCCCGGACAGGGCCCCGTCTGGGGCCAACGTCCTGACTTTC; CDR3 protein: CSASPDRAPSGANVLTF
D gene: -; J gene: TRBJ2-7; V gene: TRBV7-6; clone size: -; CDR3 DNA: TGTGCCAGCAGCTTAGCGGTGGGCCCGGACGAGCAGTACTTC; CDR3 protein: CASSLAVGPDEQYF